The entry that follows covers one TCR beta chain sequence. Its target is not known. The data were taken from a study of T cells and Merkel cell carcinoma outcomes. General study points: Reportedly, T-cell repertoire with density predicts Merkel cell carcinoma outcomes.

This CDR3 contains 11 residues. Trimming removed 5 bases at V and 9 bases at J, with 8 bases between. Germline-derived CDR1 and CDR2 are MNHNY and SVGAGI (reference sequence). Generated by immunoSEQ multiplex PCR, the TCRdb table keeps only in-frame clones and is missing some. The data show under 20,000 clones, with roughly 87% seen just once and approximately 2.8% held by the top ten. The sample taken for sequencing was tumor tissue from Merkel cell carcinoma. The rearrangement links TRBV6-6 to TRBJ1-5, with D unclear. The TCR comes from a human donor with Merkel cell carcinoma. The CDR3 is CASSQGMPQHF. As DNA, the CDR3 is TGTGCCAGCAGTCAAGGCATGCCCCAGCATTTT.